One and the same sample provided the 2 T cell receptor beta chains below, sequenced in a study of response to subunit inactivated influenza vaccine. Using its own MiXCR run on the RT-PCR reads, TCRdb lists one record per CDR3 protein. The top ten hold 11% of the sample, which has hundreds of thousands of distinct CDR3 sequences, about 15% seen once. This sample comprised PBMCs from blood, obtained roughly 12 days after vaccination. The receptors here all came from a middle-aged man who received an inactivated influenza vaccine.

The chain employs TRBV24-1 and TRBJ2-1; 9 positions agree with TRBD2. This CDR3 is 15 amino acids long. V trimming: 6 bases; J trimming: 6 bases; junction bases outside the gene matches: 8. CDR1 and CDR2 (germline): KGHDR, SFDVKD. The CDR3 DNA reads TGTGCCACCAGTCCCCCGGGACTAGCAGCCAATGAGCAGTTCTTC. This translates into CATSPPGLAANEQFF.

This clonotype turned up a few times. The chain is built from TRBV7-8 and TRBJ1-1, with 7 bases identical to TRBD1. The CDR3 length is 19 residues. Germline CDR1 reads SGHVS; CDR2 reads FQNEAQ. J was trimmed by 1 base and V by 0 bases; bases with no gene match: 14. The CDR3 loop is CASSLASILSWTGNTEAFF. CDR3 nucleotide sequence: TGTGCCAGCAGCTTAGCGTCTATCCTATCCTGGACAGGGAACACTGAAGCTTTCTTT.